The clone carrying this T cell receptor (beta chain) has at least ten counts. The target antigen is unknown. CDR3-region Arm-PCR and iRepertoire HTBI primers produced the TCR beta libraries. One entry per CDR3 protein results from TCRdb running MiXCR on the multiplex PCR reads. The data contain about 520,000 distinct CDR3 sequences, 12% of them seen just once; the ten biggest clones take up roughly 8.9%. The data are from a study of regulatory T cells in long-lasting Graves disease. J was trimmed by 8 bases and V by 2 bases; bases with no gene match: 6. Germline V gives CDR1 MNHEY, CDR2 SVGEGT. This CDR3 spans 15 amino acids. Documented time point: newly diagnosed GD, antithyroid drugs for less than 3 months. After RNA was extracted from PBMCs, the TCR library was made from it. General study results and limits: The study found persistent patients shared more public clonotypes (roughly 2,500) than new patients (just over 950).

This sample also appeared in a second study, on T cells in Graves' hyperthyroidism and ophthalmopathy. That paper adds: Patients aged 18 to 65 had newly diagnosed hyperthyroidism lasting under 2 months. The study excluded patients with uncontrolled infection, other autoimmune disease, pregnancy or lactation. The study based diagnoses on clinical symptoms, serum thyroxine and TRAb, thyroid ultrasound and orbital computed tomography.

This receptor was identified in a woman aged 25 to 39 with Graves disease. This chain uses TRBV6-2 or TRBV6-3 with TRBJ1-4, with 9 bases matching TRBD1. The sequencing used peripheral blood mononuclear cells (PBMCs), collected at new diagnosis, from a patient treated with antithyroid drugs. CDR3 bases: TGTGCCAGCAGTTACAACAGGGGGCGCGGGGAAAAACTGTTTTTT. Amino acid sequence: CASSYNRGRGEKLFF.